This T cell receptor beta chain was sequenced in a study of T cell changes during pregnancy in multiple sclerosis. Only in-frame clones appear in the TCRdb table, and some are missing; sequencing was by immunoSEQ multiplex PCR. The table has 35,000 to 50,000 clones, roughly 88% seen once. Trimming left V 5 bases short and J 7 bases short, with 9 bases between. Germline values: CDR1 MNHEY, CDR2 SVGAGI. The CDR3 is 12 amino acids. The clonotype comes from a female donor with multiple sclerosis, enrolled in a pregnancy study. The rearrangement links TRBV6-5 to TRBJ1-5, with D unclear. Specimen: PBMCs (not recorded whether the cells were cultured). CDR3 sequence (DNA): TGTGCCAGCAGTGCAGGTGGCCAGCCCCAGCATTTT. This encodes CASSAGGQPQHF.